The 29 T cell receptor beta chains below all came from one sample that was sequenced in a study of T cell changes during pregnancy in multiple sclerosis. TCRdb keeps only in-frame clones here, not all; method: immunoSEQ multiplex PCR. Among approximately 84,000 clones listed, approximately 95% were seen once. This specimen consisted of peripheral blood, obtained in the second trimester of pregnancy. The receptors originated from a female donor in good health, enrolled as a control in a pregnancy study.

The CDR3, as DNA: TGTGCCAGCAGTTTGGACAGGGGAAATACGCAGTATTTT. Translation: CASSLDRGNTQYF. The chain combines TRBV27 with TRBJ2-3; TRBD1 agrees at 9 bases. With V trimmed by 3 bases and J by 7 bases, 2 bases remained unmatched. CDR3 length: 13 residues. Per germline, CDR1 MNHEY and CDR2 SMNVEV (reference sequence).

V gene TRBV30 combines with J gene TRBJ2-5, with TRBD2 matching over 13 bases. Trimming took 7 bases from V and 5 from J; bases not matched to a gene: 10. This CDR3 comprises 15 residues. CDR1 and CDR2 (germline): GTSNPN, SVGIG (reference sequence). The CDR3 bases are TGTGCCTTAGAAAACTCGGGACTAGCGGGGGAGACCCAGTACTTC. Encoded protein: CALENSGLAGETQYF.

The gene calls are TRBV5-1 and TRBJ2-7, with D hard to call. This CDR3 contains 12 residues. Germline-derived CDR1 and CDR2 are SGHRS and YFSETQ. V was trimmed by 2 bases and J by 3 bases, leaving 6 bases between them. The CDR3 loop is CASSFSSYEQYF. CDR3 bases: TGCGCCAGCAGCTTCTCCAGCTACGAGCAGTACTTC.

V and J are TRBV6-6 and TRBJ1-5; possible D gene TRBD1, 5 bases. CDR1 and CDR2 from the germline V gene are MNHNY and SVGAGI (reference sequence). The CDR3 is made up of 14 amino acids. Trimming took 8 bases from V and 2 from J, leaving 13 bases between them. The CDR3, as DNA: TGTGCCAGCTGGGGGAGGGAGGGCAATCAGCCCCAGCATTTT. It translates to CASWGREGNQPQHF.

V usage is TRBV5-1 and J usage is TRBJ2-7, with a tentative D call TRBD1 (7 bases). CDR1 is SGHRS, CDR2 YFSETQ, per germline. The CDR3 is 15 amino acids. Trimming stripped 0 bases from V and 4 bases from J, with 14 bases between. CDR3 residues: CASSLGQGGLYEQYF. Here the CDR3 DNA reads TGCGCCAGCAGCTTGGGACAGGGAGGCCTATACGAGCAGTACTTC.

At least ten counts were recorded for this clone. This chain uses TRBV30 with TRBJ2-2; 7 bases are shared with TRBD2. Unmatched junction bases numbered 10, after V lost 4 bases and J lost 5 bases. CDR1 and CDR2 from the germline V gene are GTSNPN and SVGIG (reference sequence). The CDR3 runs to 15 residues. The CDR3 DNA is TGTGCCTGGACCCGTGCGGGAGAGGAGACCGGGGAGCTGTTTTTT. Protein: CAWTRAGEETGELFF.

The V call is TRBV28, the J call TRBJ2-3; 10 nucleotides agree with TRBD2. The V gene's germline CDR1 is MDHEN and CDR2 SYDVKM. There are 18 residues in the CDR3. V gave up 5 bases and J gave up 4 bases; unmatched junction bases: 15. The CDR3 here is CASSPHQGLAAEADTQYF. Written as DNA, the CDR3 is TGTGCCAGCAGTCCACACCAAGGACTAGCGGCGGAGGCAGATACGCAGTATTTT.

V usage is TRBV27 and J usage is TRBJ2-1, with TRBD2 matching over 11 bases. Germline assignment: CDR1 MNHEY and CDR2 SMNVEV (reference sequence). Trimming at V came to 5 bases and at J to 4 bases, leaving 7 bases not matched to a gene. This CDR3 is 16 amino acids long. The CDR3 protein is CASSLAGGYLYNEQFF. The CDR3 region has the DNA TGTGCCAGCAGTCTAGCGGGAGGTTACCTATACAATGAGCAGTTCTTC.

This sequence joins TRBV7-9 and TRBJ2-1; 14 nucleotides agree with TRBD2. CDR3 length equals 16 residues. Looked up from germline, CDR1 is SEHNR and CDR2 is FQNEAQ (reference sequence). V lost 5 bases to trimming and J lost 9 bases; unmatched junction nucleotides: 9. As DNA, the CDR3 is TGTGCCAGCAGCCCGTCCGGGACTAGCGGGAGTGGTGAGCAGTTCTTC. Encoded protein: CASSPSGTSGSGEQFF.

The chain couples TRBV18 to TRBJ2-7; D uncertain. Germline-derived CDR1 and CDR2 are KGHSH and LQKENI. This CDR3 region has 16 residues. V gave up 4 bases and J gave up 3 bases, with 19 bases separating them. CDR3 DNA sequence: TGTGCCAGCTCACTAGATATGACGGGTAAAGGCTACGAGCAGTACTTC. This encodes CASSLDMTGKGYEQYF.

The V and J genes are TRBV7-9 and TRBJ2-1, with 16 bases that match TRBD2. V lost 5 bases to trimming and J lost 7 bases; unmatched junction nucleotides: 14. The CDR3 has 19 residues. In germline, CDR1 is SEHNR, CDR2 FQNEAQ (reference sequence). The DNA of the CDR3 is TGTGCCAGCAGCCGCCAAGTGGGACTAGCGGGAGGGCCGGCGAATGAGCAGTTCTTC. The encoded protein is CASSRQVGLAGGPANEQFF.

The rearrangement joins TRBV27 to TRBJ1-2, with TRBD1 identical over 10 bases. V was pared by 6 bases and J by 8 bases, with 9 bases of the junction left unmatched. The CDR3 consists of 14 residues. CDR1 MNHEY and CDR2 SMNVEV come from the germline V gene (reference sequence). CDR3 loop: CASRTTGGAEGYTF. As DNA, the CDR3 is TGTGCCAGCAGGACGACAGGGGGCGCAGAGGGCTACACCTTC.

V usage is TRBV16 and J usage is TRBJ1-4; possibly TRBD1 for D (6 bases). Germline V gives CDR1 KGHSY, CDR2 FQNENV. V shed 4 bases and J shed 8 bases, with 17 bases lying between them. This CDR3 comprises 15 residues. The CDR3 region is CASSPLRGAGEKLFF. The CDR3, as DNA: TGTGCCAGCAGCCCCCTGCGGGGGGCGGGCGAAAAACTGTTTTTT.

The CDR3 here is CASSLTGGPADTQYF. DNA of the CDR3: TGCGCCAGCAGCTTGACGGGGGGTCCTGCAGATACGCAGTATTTT. V is TRBV5-1 and J is TRBJ2-3, with TRBD2 matching over 7 bases. V shed 1 base and J 4 bases; nucleotides not matched to a gene: 6. CDR1 is SGHRS, CDR2 YFSETQ, per germline. The CDR3 has 15 residues.

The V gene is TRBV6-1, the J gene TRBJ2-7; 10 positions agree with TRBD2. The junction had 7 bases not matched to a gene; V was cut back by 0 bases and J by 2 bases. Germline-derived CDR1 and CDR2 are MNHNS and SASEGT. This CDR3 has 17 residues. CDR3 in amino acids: CASSEALAGTITYEQYF. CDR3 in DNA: TGTGCCAGCAGTGAAGCACTAGCGGGGACCATAACCTACGAGCAGTACTTC.

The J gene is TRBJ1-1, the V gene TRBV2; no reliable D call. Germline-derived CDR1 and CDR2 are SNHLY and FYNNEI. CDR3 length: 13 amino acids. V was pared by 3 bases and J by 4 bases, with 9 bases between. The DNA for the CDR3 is TGTGCCAGCAGTGATCAAGGGAGCACTGAAGCTTTCTTT. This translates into CASSDQGSTEAFF.

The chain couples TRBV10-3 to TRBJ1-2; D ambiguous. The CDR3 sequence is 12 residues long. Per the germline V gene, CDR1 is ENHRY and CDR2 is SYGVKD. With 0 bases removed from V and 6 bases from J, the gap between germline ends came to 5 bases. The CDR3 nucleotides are TGTGCCATCAGTGAGTCACGGGATGGCTACACCTTC. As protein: CAISESRDGYTF.

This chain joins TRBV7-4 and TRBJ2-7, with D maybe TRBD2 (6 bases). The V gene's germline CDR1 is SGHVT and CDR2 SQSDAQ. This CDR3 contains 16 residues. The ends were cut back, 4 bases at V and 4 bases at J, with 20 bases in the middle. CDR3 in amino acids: CASSYPLASAPYEQYF. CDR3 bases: TGTGCCAGCAGCTACCCCCTTGCTAGCGCGCCTTACGAGCAGTACTTC.

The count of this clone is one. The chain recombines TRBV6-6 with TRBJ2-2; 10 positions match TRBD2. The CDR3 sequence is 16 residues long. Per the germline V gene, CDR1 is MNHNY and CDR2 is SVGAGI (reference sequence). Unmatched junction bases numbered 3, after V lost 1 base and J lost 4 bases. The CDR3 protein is CASSYYSGRGTGELFF. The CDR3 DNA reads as TGTGCCAGCAGTTACTACAGCGGGAGGGGCACCGGGGAGCTGTTTTTT.

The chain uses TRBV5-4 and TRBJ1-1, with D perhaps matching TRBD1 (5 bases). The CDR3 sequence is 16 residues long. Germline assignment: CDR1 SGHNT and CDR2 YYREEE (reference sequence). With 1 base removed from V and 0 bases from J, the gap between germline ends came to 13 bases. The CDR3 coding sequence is TGTGCCAGCAGCTTGAGTCCGGACACTTTGAACACTGAAGCTTTCTTT. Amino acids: CASSLSPDTLNTEAFF.

CDR3 nucleotide sequence: TGTGCCAGCAGTCTGATTAGGGGGGGGGACTATGGCTACACCTTC. Protein: CASSLIRGGDYGYTF. V is TRBV28 and J is TRBJ1-2; possible D gene TRBD1, 6 bases. Germline CDR1 reads MDHEN; CDR2 reads SYDVKM. V was shortened by 5 bases and J by 3 bases, with 16 bases between the two germline ends. This CDR3 is built from 15 residues.

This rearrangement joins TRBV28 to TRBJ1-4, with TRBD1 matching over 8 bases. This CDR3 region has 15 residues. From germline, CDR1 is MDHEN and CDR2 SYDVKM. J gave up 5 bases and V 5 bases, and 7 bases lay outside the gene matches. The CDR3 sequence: CASSGAGGRNEKLFF. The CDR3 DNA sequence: TGTGCCAGCAGTGGCGCAGGGGGCAGAAATGAAAAACTGTTTTTT.

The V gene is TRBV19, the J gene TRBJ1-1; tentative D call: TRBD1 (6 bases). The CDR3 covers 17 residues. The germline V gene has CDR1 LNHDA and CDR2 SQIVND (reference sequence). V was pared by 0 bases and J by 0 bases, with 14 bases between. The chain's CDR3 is CASSIDGTSSMNTEAFF. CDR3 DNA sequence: TGTGCCAGTAGTATAGACGGGACAAGCTCCATGAACACTGAAGCTTTCTTT.

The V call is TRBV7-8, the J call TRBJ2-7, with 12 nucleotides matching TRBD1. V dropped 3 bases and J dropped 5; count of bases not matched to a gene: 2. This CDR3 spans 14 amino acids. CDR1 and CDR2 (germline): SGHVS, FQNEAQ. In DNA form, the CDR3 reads TGTGCCAGCAGCTTCGGGACAGGGGGCGACGAGCAGTACTTC. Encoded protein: CASSFGTGGDEQYF.

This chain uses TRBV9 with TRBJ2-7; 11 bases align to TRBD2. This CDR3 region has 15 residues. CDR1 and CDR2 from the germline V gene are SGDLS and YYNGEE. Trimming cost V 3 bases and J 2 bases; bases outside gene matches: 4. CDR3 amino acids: CASSGGTSGTYEQYF. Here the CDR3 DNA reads TGTGCCAGCAGCGGCGGGACTAGCGGAACCTACGAGCAGTACTTC.

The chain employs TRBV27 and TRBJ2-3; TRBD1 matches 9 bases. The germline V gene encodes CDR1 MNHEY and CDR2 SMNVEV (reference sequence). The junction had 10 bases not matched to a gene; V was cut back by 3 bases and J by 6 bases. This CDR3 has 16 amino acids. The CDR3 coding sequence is TGTGCCAGCAGTTTGTCTGGGACAGGGTTTGGCGATACGCAGTATTTT. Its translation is CASSLSGTGFGDTQYF.

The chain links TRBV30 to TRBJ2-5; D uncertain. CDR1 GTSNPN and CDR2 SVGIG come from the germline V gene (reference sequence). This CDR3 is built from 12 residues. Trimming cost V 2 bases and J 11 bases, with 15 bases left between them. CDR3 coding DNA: TGTGCCTGGAGTACCCCCCCGTTGGAGCAGTACTTC. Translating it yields CAWSTPPLEQYF.

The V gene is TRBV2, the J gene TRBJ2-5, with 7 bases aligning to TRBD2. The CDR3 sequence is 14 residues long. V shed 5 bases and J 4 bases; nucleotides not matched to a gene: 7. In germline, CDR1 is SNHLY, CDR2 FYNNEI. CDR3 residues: CASSRGASGETQYF. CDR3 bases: TGTGCCAGCAGTCGTGGGGCTAGCGGAGAGACCCAGTACTTC.

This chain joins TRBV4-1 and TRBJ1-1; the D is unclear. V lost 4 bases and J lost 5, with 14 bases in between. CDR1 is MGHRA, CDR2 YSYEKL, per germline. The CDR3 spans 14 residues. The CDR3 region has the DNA TGCGCCAGCAGCCTGCGTGGAGGACTGACTGAAGCTTTCTTT. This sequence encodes CASSLRGGLTEAFF.